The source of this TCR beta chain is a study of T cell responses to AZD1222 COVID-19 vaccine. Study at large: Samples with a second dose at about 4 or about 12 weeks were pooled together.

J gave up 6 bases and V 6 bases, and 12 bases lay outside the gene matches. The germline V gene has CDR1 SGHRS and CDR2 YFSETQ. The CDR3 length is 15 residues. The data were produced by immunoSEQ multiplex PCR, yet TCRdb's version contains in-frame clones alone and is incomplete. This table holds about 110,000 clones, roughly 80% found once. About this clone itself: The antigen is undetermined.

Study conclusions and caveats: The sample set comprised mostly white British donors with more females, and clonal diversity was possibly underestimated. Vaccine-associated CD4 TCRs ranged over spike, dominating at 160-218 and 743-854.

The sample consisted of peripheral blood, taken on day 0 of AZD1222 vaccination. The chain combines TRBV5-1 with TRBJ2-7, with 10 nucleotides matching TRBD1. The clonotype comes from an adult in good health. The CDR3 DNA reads TGCGCCAGCAAACTTTATGAGACAGGGGGCGGCGAGCAGTACTTC. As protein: CASKLYETGGGEQYF.